This T cell receptor (beta chain) was identified in a study of T-cell memory formation after mild COVID-19. UMIs and sample barcodes were carried by the TCR alpha and TCR beta cDNA libraries that 5'RACE produced using constant-segment primers. TCRdb used MiXCR to reprocess the 5' RACE reads, holding one entry per CDR3 protein. The sample includes about 400,000 distinct CDR3 sequences, about 20% of them seen just once. Study observations and caveats: Pre-infection memory already had some responding clones, implying cross-reactive memory joined.

This clonotype was seen only a few times. Its antigen is undetermined. This CDR3 has 15 residues. The ends were cut back, 1 base at V and 7 bases at J, with 13 bases in the middle. The V gene's germline CDR1 is MGHRA and CDR2 YSYEKL. V gene TRBV4-1 combines with J gene TRBJ1-4, with D perhaps matching TRBD1 (5 bases). This clonotype was obtained from a man aged 18 to 30 who had mild COVID-19 (a few samples of this study predate the infection). Cell type and time point are not known. The sequencing sample was made of PBMCs or a T cell subset sorted from them (not recorded which). DNA of the CDR3: TGCGCCAGCAGCCAAGTCCAGGGAAGTTTTGAAAAACTGTTTTTT. It is translated as CASSQVQGSFEKLFF.